Listed below are T cell receptor beta chains from one sample, sequenced in a study of blood T cell repertoires in COVID-19. The method was immunoSEQ multiplex PCR; TCRdb's version includes in-frame clones alone and lacks a portion of them. The sample lists tens of thousands of clones; around 88% were seen once. Sequences were obtained from peripheral blood. The receptors derive from a man in his fifties or sixties with acute or convalescent COVID-19. Each CDR3 is given with its conserved first and last residue. Fields, in order: J gene, CDR3 length, clone size, D gene, V gene, CDR3 DNA, CDR3 protein. A D gene is named only where the DNA matches it firmly. The size of a clone is reported for some rows only, either as once, few or many, or as a class for expanded clones.

J: TRBJ2-7; length: 13; size: few; D: -; V: TRBV19; DNA: TGTGCCAGTAGTCCGGACTTCTCCGGCGAGCAGTACTTC; CDR3: CASSPDFSGEQYF
J: TRBJ2-3; length: 16; size: -; D: -; V: TRBV5-4; DNA: TGTGCCAGCAGCTCGGGTGGGGGGGGCCCCACAGATACGCAGTATTTT; CDR3: CASSSGGGGPTDTQYF
J: TRBJ1-1; length: 16; size: once; D: -; V: TRBV10-3; DNA: TGTGCCATCAGTGCGAACGCCGCAGGGGTAGGGACTGAAGCTTTCTTT; CDR3: CAISANAAGVGTEAFF
J: TRBJ2-7; length: 16; size: -; D: TRBD1; V: TRBV10-1; DNA: TGCGCCAGCAGTGAGTCCGTAGAGGGGGCCTTCCACGAGCAGTACTTC; CDR3: CASSESVEGAFHEQYF
J: TRBJ2-5; length: 15; size: -; D: TRBD1; V: TRBV11-3; DNA: TGTGCCAGCAGCTCGTTGGGGACAGGGCAAGAGACCCAGTACTTC; CDR3: CASSSLGTGQETQYF
J: TRBJ2-1; length: 15; size: -; D: TRBD1; V: TRBV7-2; DNA: TGTGCCAGCAGCCCCCGACAGGGGGCGCGGAATGAGCAGTTCTTC; CDR3: CASSPRQGARNEQFF
J: TRBJ2-7; length: 13; size: -; D: -; V: TRBV29-1; DNA: TGCAGCGTTGCGATAGGGGGTCGCTACGAGCAGTACTTC; CDR3: CSVAIGGRYEQYF
J: TRBJ2-5; length: 14; size: -; D: -; V: TRBV6-2/TRBV6-3; DNA: TGTGCCAGCAGTGCGGGGGCGGGTAGTTGGACCCAGTACTTC; CDR3: CASSAGAGSWTQYF
J: TRBJ2-1; length: 16; size: -; D: TRBD2; V: TRBV7-8; DNA: TGTGCCAGCAGCTTAGTAATCGGGACTAGGAGGAATGAGCAGTTCTTC; CDR3: CASSLVIGTRRNEQFF
J: TRBJ1-5; length: 16; size: -; D: -; V: TRBV7-8; DNA: TGTGCCAGCAGCCCCCTCCCTACAGGGAAGTATCAGCCCCAGCATTTT; CDR3: CASSPLPTGKYQPQHF
J: TRBJ1-1; length: 15; size: -; D: TRBD1; V: TRBV6-5; DNA: TGTGCCAGCAAAAGATCTGGGACAGCGAACACTGAAGCTTTCTTT; CDR3: CASKRSGTANTEAFF
J: TRBJ2-7; length: 14; size: -; D: -; V: TRBV28; DNA: TGTGCCAGCAGTTTTCTACTAAAAAACTACGAGCAGTACTTC; CDR3: CASSFLLKNYEQYF
J: TRBJ2-1; length: 15; size: -; D: TRBD2; V: TRBV5-4; DNA: TGTGCCAGCAGCCCAGGACTAGCGGGGGGCAATGAGCAGTTCTTC; CDR3: CASSPGLAGGNEQFF
J: TRBJ1-4; length: 16; size: few; D: TRBD1; V: TRBV29-1; DNA: TGCAGCGTGACGGGACAGGGGGCGCAGGCTAATGAAAAACTGTTTTTT; CDR3: CSVTGQGAQANEKLFF
J: TRBJ1-1; length: 14; size: -; D: TRBD1; V: TRBV10-3; DNA: TGTGCCATCAGTGAAAGGGGGCTACGGTCTGAAGCTTTCTTT; CDR3: CAISERGLRSEAFF
J: TRBJ1-5; length: 14; size: -; D: TRBD1; V: TRBV5-1; DNA: TGCGCCAGCAGCTTGGATACAGGGGATCAGCCCCAGCATTTT; CDR3: CASSLDTGDQPQHF
J: TRBJ1-6; length: 15; size: -; D: TRBD1; V: TRBV19; DNA: TGTGCCAGTAGTCCCAGACAGGGGCATAATTCACCCCTCCACTTT; CDR3: CASSPRQGHNSPLHF
J: TRBJ2-2; length: 16; size: -; D: -; V: TRBV5-1; DNA: TGCGCCAGCAGCGGAGACTTAGTCGCGGGCACCGGGGAGCTGTTTTTT; CDR3: CASSGDLVAGTGELFF
J: TRBJ1-4; length: 15; size: -; D: -; V: TRBV27; DNA: TGTGCCAGCCGCGGCGGGCTTGCAACTAATGAAAAACTGTTTTTT; CDR3: CASRGGLATNEKLFF
J: TRBJ1-2; length: 14; size: few; D: -; V: TRBV12-5; DNA: TGTGCTAGTGGTTCCTTACCACAGAACTTCGGCTACACCTTC; CDR3: CASGSLPQNFGYTF
J: TRBJ2-3; length: 14; size: -; D: -; V: TRBV7-3; DNA: TGTGCCAGCAGCTCCGGGTTCCACACAGATACGCAGTATTTT; CDR3: CASSSGFHTDTQYF
J: TRBJ1-2; length: 15; size: once; D: -; V: TRBV19; DNA: TGTGCCAGTAGTATAGACGCAACAGGGCCCTATGGCTACACCTTC; CDR3: CASSIDATGPYGYTF
J: TRBJ1-2; length: 14; size: -; D: TRBD1; V: TRBV6-5; DNA: TGTGCCAGCAGCCGGACAGGGGACCCCTATGGCTACACCTTC; CDR3: CASSRTGDPYGYTF
J: TRBJ2-3; length: 15; size: -; D: TRBD2; V: TRBV5-1; DNA: TGCGCCAGCAGCCCCCCTAGCGGGAGTGCAGATACGCAGTATTTT; CDR3: CASSPPSGSADTQYF
J: TRBJ2-5; length: 13; size: once; D: -; V: TRBV7-2; DNA: TGTGCCAGCAGCCGCAGCGCGGAGGAGACCCAGTACTTC; CDR3: CASSRSAEETQYF
J: TRBJ2-7; length: 19; size: -; D: TRBD2; V: TRBV5-1; DNA: TGCGCCAGCAGCCCTCAAATTGGGACTAGCGGGAGTGGTGGCCACGAGCAGTACTTC; CDR3: CASSPQIGTSGSGGHEQYF
J: TRBJ2-7; length: 14; size: -; D: TRBD1; V: TRBV6-1; DNA: TGTGCCAGCAGTGAACTTTGGGGACAGGCTCGGCAGTACTTC; CDR3: CASSELWGQARQYF
J: TRBJ2-7; length: 16; size: -; D: -; V: TRBV5-5; DNA: TGTGCCAGCAGCTTGGTAATGGCGACAGGCGTCGCCGAGCAGTACTTC; CDR3: CASSLVMATGVAEQYF
J: TRBJ1-3; length: 13; size: -; D: -; V: TRBV28; DNA: TGTGCCAGCAGGGGGGGAGGTGGAAACACCATATATTTT; CDR3: CASRGGGGNTIYF
J: TRBJ1-2; length: 15; size: -; D: -; V: TRBV6-2/TRBV6-3; DNA: TGTGCCAGCAGTCGTTCGACAGGCGCGAACTATGGCTACACCTTC; CDR3: CASSRSTGANYGYTF
J: TRBJ1-6; length: 16; size: -; D: TRBD1; V: TRBV19; DNA: TGTGCCAGTAGTCACTCGGGGCCAGGGACAGGGTCACCCCTCCACTTT; CDR3: CASSHSGPGTGSPLHF
J: TRBJ2-1; length: 16; size: -; D: TRBD2; V: TRBV6-2/TRBV6-3; DNA: TGTGCCAGCAGCCCGGTGACGGGGGGGCGTTACAATGAGCAGTTCTTC; CDR3: CASSPVTGGRYNEQFF
J: TRBJ2-7; length: 11; size: once; D: -; V: TRBV12-3/TRBV12-4; DNA: TGTGCCAGCAGTTCCGGGGTCGGGCAGTACTTC; CDR3: CASSSGVGQYF